Sequencing of this T cell receptor beta chain was carried out in a study of T cell responses to AZD1222 COVID-19 vaccine. V gave up 5 bases and J gave up 3 bases, with 8 bases separating them. This CDR3 contains 13 residues. Germline CDR1 KGHSH, CDR2 LQKENI. Profiling relied on immunoSEQ multiplex PCR, and the TCRdb table lists in-frame clones only, not all of them. The profile shows around 79,000 clones, about 87% of them singletons. This clone was recorded only once. The material was peripheral blood, obtained on day 0 of AZD1222 vaccination. The chain carries TRBV18 and TRBJ2-1; possibly TRBD2 for D (6 bases). The origin of this receptor is an adult in good health. The CDR3 region has the DNA TGTGCCAGCTCATCCGGGAGCTACAATGAGCAGTTCTTC. It specifies CASSSGSYNEQFF.